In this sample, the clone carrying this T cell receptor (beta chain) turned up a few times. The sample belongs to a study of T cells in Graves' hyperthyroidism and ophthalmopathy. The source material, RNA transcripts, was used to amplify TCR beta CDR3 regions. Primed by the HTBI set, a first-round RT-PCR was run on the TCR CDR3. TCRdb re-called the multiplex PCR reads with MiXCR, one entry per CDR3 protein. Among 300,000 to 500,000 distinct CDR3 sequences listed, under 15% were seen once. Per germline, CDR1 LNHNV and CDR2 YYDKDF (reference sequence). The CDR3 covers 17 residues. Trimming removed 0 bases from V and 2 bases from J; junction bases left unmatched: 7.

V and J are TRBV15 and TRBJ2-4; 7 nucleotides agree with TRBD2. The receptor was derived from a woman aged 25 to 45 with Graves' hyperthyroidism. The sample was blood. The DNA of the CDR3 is TGTGCCACCAGCAGAGAGGGTGGGGGGGGGACCAAAAACATTCAGTACTTC. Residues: CATSREGGGGTKNIQYF.